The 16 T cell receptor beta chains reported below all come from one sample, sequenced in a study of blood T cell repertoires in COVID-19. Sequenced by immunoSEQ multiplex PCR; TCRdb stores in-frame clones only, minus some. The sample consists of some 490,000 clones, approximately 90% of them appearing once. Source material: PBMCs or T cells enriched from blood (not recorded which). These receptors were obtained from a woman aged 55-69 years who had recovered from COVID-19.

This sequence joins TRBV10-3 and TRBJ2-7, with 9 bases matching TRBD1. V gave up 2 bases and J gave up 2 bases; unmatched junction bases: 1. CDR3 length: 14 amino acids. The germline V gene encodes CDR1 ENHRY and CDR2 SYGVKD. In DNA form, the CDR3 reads TGTGCCATCAGTGAGGGACAGGGGCCCTACGAGCAGTACGTC. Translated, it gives CAISEGQGPYEQYV.

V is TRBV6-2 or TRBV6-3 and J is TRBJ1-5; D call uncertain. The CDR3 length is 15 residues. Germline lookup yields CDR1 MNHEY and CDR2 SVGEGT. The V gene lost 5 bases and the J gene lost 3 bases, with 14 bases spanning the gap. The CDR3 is CASSTGQVVNQPQHF. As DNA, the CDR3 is TGTGCCAGCAGTACTGGGCAAGTAGTCAATCAGCCCCAGCATTTT.

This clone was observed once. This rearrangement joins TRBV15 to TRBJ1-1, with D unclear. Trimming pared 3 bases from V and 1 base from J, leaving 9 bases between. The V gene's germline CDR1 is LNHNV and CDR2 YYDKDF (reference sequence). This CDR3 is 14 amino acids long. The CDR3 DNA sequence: TGTGCCACCAGCAGTCGCGGTCCGAACACTGAAGCTTTCTTT. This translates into CATSSRGPNTEAFF.

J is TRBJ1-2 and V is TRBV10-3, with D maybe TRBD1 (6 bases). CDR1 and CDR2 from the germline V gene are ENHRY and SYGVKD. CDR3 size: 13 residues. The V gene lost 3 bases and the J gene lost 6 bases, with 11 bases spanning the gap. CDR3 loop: CAISEGGMNGYTF. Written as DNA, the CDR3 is TGTGCCATCAGTGAAGGGGGTATGAATGGCTACACCTTC.

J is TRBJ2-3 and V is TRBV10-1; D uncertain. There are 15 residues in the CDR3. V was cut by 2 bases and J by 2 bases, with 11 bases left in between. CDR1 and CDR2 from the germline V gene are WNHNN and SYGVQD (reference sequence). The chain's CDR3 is CASSEGQKVTDTQYF. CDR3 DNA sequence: TGCGCCAGCAGTGAGGGTCAGAAAGTCACAGATACGCAGTATTTT.

CDR3 bases: TGTGCCAGCAGTCCGAGGGACAGGGAGGAAAATTCACCCCTCCACTTT. Translating gives CASSPRDREENSPLHF. The rearrangement joins TRBV27 to TRBJ1-6, with 9 bases matching TRBD1. CDR3 length: 16 amino acids. CDR1 and CDR2 (germline): MNHEY, SMNVEV (reference sequence). Trimming cost V 5 bases and J 7 bases; bases outside gene matches: 9.

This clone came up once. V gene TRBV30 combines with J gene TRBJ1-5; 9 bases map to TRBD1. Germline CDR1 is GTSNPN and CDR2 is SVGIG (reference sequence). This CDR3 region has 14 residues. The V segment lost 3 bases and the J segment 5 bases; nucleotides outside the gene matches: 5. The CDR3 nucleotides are TGTGCCTGGAGCGACGGACAGGGGTATCAGCCCCAGCATTTT. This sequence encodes CAWSDGQGYQPQHF.

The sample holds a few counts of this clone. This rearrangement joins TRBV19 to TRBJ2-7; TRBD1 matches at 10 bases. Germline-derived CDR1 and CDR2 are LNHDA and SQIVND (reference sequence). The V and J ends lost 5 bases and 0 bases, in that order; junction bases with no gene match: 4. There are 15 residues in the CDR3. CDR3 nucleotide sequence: TGTGCCAGTAGTCCCCGGGACAGGGGCTCCTACGAGCAGTACTTC. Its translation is CASSPRDRGSYEQYF. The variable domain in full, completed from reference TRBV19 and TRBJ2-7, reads DGGITQSPKYLFRKEGQNVTLSCEQNLNHDAMYWYRQDPGQGLRLIYYSQIVNDFQKGDIAEGYSVSREKKESFPLTVTSAQKNPTAFYLCASSPRDRGSYEQYFGPGTRLTVT.

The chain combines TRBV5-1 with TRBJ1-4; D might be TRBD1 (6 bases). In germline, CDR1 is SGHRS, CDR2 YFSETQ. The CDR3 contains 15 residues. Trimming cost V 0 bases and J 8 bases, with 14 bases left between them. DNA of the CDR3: TGCGCCAGCAGCTTGGATCCAGGGGAGGGCGAAAAACTGTTTTTT. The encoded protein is CASSLDPGEGEKLFF.

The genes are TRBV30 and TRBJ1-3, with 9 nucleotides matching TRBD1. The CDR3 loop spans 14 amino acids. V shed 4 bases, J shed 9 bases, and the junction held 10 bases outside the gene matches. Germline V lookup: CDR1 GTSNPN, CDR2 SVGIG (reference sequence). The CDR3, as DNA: TGTGCCTGGACCTCAAAACAGGGGGCCACCACCATATATTTT. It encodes CAWTSKQGATTIYF. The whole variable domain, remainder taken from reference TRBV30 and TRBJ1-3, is SQTIHQWPATLVQPVGSPLSLECTVEGTSNPNLYWYRQAAGRGLQLLFYSVGIGQISSEVPQNLSASRPQDRQFILSSKKLLLSDSGFYLCAWTSKQGATTIYFGEGSWLTVV.

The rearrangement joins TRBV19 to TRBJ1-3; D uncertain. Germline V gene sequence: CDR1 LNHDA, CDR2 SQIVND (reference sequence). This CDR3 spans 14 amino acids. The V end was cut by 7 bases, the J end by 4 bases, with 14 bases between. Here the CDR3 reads CASTSTDWGNTIYF. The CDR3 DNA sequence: TGTGCCAGTACTTCGACGGACTGGGGAAACACCATATATTTT. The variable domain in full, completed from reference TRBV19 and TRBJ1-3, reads DGGITQSPKYLFRKEGQNVTLSCEQNLNHDAMYWYRQDPGQGLRLIYYSQIVNDFQKGDIAEGYSVSREKKESFPLTVTSAQKNPTAFYLCASTSTDWGNTIYFGEGSWLTVV.

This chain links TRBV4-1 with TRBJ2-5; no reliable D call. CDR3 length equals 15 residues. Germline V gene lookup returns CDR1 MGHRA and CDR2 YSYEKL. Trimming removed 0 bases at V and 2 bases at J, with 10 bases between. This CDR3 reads CASSQDRTVQETQYF. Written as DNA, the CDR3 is TGCGCCAGCAGCCAAGATAGAACAGTTCAAGAGACCCAGTACTTC.

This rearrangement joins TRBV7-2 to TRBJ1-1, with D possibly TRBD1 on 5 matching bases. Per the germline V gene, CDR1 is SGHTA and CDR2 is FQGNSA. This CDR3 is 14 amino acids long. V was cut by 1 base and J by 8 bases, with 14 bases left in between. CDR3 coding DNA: TGTGCCAGCAGCTTAGAGGAAGTGGGGGGGGAAGCTTTCTTT. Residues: CASSLEEVGGEAFF.

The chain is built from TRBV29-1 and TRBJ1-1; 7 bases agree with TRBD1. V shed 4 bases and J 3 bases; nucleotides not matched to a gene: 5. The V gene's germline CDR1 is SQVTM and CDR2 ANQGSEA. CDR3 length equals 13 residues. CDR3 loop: CSVVGTGDTEAFF. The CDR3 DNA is TGCAGCGTTGTTGGTACAGGGGACACTGAAGCTTTCTTT.

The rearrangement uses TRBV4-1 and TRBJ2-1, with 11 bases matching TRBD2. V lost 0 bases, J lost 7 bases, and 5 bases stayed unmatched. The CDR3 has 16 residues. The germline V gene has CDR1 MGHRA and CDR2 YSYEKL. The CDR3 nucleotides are TGCGCCAGCAGCCAAGAACCTAGCGGGGGGCCAAATGAGCAGTTCTTC. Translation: CASSQEPSGGPNEQFF.

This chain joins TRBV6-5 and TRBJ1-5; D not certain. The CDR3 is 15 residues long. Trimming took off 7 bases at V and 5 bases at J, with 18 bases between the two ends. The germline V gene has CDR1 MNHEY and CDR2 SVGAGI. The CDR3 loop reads CASKTTGWGDQPQHF. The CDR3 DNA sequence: TGTGCCAGCAAGACGACGGGTTGGGGAGATCAGCCCCAGCATTTT.